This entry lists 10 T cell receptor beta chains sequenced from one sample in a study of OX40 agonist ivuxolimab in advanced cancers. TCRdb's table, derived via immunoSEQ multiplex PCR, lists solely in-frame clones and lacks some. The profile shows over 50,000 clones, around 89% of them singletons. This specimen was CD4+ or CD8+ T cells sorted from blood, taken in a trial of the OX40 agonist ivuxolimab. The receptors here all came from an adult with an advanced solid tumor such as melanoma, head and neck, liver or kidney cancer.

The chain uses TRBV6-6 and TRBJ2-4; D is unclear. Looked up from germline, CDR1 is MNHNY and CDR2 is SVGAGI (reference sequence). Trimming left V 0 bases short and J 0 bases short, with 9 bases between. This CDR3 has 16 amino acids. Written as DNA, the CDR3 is TGTGCCAGCAGTTACTCGATAGGGCTAGCCAAAAACATTCAGTACTTC. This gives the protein CASSYSIGLAKNIQYF.

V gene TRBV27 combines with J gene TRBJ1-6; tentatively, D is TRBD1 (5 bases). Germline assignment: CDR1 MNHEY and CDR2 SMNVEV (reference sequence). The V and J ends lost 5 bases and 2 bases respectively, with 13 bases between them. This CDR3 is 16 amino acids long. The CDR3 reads CASSLSTAPYNSPLHF. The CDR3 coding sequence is TGTGCCAGCAGTCTCTCGACAGCTCCCTATAATTCACCCCTCCACTTT.

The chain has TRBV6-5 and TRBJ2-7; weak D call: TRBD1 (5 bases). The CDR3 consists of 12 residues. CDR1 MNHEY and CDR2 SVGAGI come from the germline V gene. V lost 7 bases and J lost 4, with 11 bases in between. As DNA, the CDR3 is TGTGCCAGCACCCGGAACAGGTACGAGCAGTACTTC. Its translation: CASTRNRYEQYF.

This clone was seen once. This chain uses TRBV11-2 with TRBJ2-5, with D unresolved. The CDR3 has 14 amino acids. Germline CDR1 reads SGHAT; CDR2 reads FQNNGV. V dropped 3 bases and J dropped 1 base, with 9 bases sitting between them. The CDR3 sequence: CASSFQPSQETQYF. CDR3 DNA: TGTGCCAGCAGCTTTCAACCGTCCCAAGAGACCCAGTACTTC.

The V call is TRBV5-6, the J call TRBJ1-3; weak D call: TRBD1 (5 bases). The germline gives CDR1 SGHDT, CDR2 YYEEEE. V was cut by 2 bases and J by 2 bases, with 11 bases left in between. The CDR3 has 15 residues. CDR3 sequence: CASSFFGGTGNTIYF. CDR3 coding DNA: TGTGCCAGCAGCTTTTTCGGGGGAACTGGAAACACCATATATTTT.

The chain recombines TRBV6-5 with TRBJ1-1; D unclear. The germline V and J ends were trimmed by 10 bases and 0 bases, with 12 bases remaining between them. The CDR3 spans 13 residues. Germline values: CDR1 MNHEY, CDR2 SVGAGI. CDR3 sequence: CATSKQMNTEAFF. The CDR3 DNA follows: TGTGCCACCTCCAAGCAGATGAACACTGAAGCTTTCTTT.

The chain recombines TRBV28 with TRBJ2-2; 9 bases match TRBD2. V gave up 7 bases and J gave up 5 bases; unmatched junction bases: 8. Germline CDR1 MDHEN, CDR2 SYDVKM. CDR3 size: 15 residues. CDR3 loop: CASIFSGGQTGELFF. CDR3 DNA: TGTGCCAGCATCTTTAGCGGGGGTCAGACCGGGGAGCTGTTTTTT.

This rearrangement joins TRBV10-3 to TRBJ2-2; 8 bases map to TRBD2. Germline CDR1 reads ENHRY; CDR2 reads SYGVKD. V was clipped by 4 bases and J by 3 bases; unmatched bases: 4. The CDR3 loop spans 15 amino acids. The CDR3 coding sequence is TGTGCCATCAGTGCGGGGGGGGCCGACACCGGGGAGCTGTTTTTT. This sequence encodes CAISAGGADTGELFF.

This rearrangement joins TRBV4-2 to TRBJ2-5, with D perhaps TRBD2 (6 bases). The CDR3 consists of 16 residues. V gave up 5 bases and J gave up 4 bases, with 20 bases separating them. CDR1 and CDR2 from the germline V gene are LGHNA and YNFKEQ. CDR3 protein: CASSMGRVGGGETQYF. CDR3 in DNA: TGTGCCAGCAGCATGGGACGAGTCGGGGGAGGAGAGACCCAGTACTTC.

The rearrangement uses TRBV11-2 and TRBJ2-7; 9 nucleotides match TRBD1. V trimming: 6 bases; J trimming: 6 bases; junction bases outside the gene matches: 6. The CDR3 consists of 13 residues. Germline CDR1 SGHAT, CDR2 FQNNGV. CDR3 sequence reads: CASRSTGGVEQYF. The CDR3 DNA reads TGTGCCAGCAGGTCGACAGGGGGTGTCGAGCAGTACTTC. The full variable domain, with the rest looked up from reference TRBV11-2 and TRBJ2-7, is EAGVAQSPRYKIIEKRQSVAFWCNPISGHATLYWYQQILGQGPKLLIQFQNNGVVDDSQLPKDRFSAERLKGVDSTLKIQPAKLEDSAVYLCASRSTGGVEQYFGPGTRLTVT.